This record covers a single T cell receptor beta chain. Its antigen is not known. The data derive from a study of cytomegalovirus exposure and HLA in healthy donors. Unrecorded immune exposures were likely, despite nominal health at sampling. Regarding the study as a whole: Apart from CMV serostatus, no immune exposure information was available.

60 Vbeta and 13 Jbeta primers were used in PCR. Per the authors' pipeline: There were 80 million or so unique TCR beta chains by a later count, and approximately 11 million of them were shared. Profiling relied on immunoSEQ multiplex PCR, and the TCRdb table lists in-frame clones only, not all of them. D and trimming were read from the DNA, whereas the V and J calls and clone size are those reported in that table. The sample has around 200,000 clones, 55% to 65% seen once. V dropped 4 bases and J dropped 7; count of bases not matched to a gene: 8. There are 15 residues in the CDR3. Looked up from germline, CDR1 is MRHNA and CDR2 is SNTAGT.

The sequenced sample was PBMCs. The chain links TRBV6-4 to TRBJ2-1; 9 positions match TRBD2. The receptor's source is a man aged 40-49 years in good health and CMV-seronegative. CDR3 in amino acids: CASSAVAGVSNEQFF. The CDR3 nucleotides read TGTGCCAGCAGTGCCGTAGCGGGAGTATCAAATGAGCAGTTCTTC.